Below, 29 T cell receptor beta chains from the same sample are listed, as sequenced in a study of cytomegalovirus exposure and HLA in healthy donors (dated by TCRdb to between 2016 and 2019). Library preparation employed the immunoSEQ multiplex PCR assay. For the multiplex PCR, a mixture combining 60 forward primers for TCR Vbeta segments and 13 reverse primers for TCR Jbeta segments was used. The table comes from immuneACCESS by way of TCRdb, which keeps in-frame sequences with V and J called. Part of the clones is missing from these tables; in studies checked, under half for an unresolved V gene and the rest for unknown reasons. The sample table records around 180,000 clones; over 60% of these occur just once. The ten top clones hold roughly 0.99% of the sample. The source material was PBMCs. The receptors shown here come from a woman aged 40 to 50 in good health and CMV-seronegative.

This clone appeared a single time. The CDR3, as DNA: TGCGCCAGCAGCCAAGATTACAGGACCTTCTCTGGGGCCAACGTCCTGACTTTC. The encoded protein is CASSQDYRTFSGANVLTF. The chain carries TRBV4-3 and TRBJ2-6; maybe TRBD1 (5 bases). From germline, CDR1 is LGHNA and CDR2 YSLEER. Trimming removed 0 bases from V and 0 bases from J, with 12 bases in between. CDR3 length: 18 residues.

In DNA form, the CDR3 reads TGTGCCAGCAGCCGCAACGGAGCGGGGAAAGAGACCCAGTACTTC. It is translated as CASSRNGAGKETQYF. The chain employs TRBV7-9 and TRBJ2-5; 7 nucleotides match TRBD2. Germline CDR1 reads SEHNR; CDR2 reads FQNEAQ (reference sequence). This CDR3 has 15 residues. V gave up 5 bases and J gave up 3 bases; unmatched junction bases: 9.

The gene calls are TRBV2 and TRBJ2-1; D is ambiguous. The CDR3 is 12 amino acids. V lost 7 bases, J lost 4 bases, and 8 bases lay in between. The V gene's germline CDR1 is SNHLY and CDR2 FYNNEI. CDR3 region: CASNVEYNEQFF. The CDR3 nucleotides read TGTGCCAGCAATGTGGAGTACAATGAGCAGTTCTTC.

J is TRBJ2-7 and V is TRBV5-5; perhaps TRBD2 as D (5 bases). V gave up 4 bases and J gave up 1 base, with 15 bases separating them. The CDR3 runs to 15 residues. Looked up from germline, CDR1 is SGHKS and CDR2 is YYEKEE (reference sequence). The CDR3 spells CASSLSVSASYEQYV. The CDR3 DNA follows: TGTGCCAGCAGCCTTAGCGTCTCGGCTTCCTACGAGCAGTACGTC.

The V gene is TRBV27, the J gene TRBJ2-7; 10 bases line up with TRBD1. The CDR3 is 15 residues long. V shed 5 bases and J 3 bases; nucleotides not matched to a gene: 7. From germline, CDR1 is MNHEY and CDR2 SMNVEV (reference sequence). The CDR3 DNA is TGTGCCAGCAGTCTTGGGACAGGGGCCGGCTACGAGCAGTACTTC. Amino acids: CASSLGTGAGYEQYF.

The chain is built from TRBV29-1 and TRBJ1-1; 7 positions agree with TRBD1. The CDR3 runs to 14 residues. With V trimmed by 4 bases and J by 5 bases, 10 bases remained unmatched. The germline CDR1 and CDR2 sequences are SQVTM and ANQGSEA. CDR3 DNA sequence: TGCAGCGTTGGGGGCCTGACAGGGAGAACTGAAGCTTTCTTT. Amino acid sequence: CSVGGLTGRTEAFF.

V usage is TRBV5-6 and J usage is TRBJ1-1; D is uncertain. Trimming took off 1 base at V and 11 bases at J, with 12 bases between the two ends. The CDR3 length is 12 residues. Germline V gene lookup returns CDR1 SGHDT and CDR2 YYEEEE. CDR3 DNA sequence: TGTGCCAGCAGCTTGTTAGATCGGAGGGCTTTCTTT. It specifies CASSLLDRRAFF. Using reference TRBV5-6 and TRBJ1-1 for the parts outside the CDR3, the full variable domain is DAGVTQSPTHLIKTRGQQVTLRCSPKSGHDTVSWYQQALGQGPQFIFQYYEEEERQRGNFPDRFSGHQFPNYSSELNVNALLLGDSALYLCASSLLDRRAFFGQGTRLTVV.

This clone has a single count. The rearrangement uses TRBV11-1 and TRBJ2-7; D gene unclear. Looked up from germline, CDR1 is SGHAT and CDR2 is FQDESV (reference sequence). The V gene lost 4 bases and the J gene lost 2 bases, with 15 bases spanning the gap. The CDR3 length is 15 residues. DNA of the CDR3: TGTGCCAGCAGCTCTATCGTGACAACCCCCTACGAGCAGTACTTC. Translated, it gives CASSSIVTTPYEQYF.

The chain employs TRBV7-2 and TRBJ2-7; 9 nucleotides line up with TRBD2. This CDR3 region has 15 residues. J lost 4 bases, V lost 0 bases, and 4 bases had no gene match. CDR1 is SGHTA and CDR2 is FQGNSA in the germline V gene. The CDR3 DNA follows: TGTGCCAGCAGCTTAGCTGGACTAGCGTCTTACGAGCAGTACTTC. Amino acids: CASSLAGLASYEQYF.

The chain links TRBV2 to TRBJ1-1; D is undetermined. With 6 bases removed from V and 10 bases from J, the gap between germline ends came to 15 bases. Germline V CDR1 and CDR2: SNHLY, FYNNEI. This CDR3 is built from 12 residues. The CDR3 here is CASSGQSGGAFF. The CDR3 nucleotides are TGTGCCAGCAGCGGGCAAAGCGGAGGAGCTTTCTTT.

CDR3 nucleotides: TGTGCCAGCAGCCCCACCCGACTAGCGGTCTACGAGCAGTACGTC. This translates into CASSPTRLAVYEQYV. The chain joins TRBV6-5 to TRBJ2-7; 9 bases agree with TRBD2. The V and J ends lost 6 bases and 3 bases, in that order; junction bases with no gene match: 9. Germline values: CDR1 MNHEY, CDR2 SVGAGI. The CDR3 spans 15 residues.

The chain has TRBV5-6 and TRBJ1-5; D unclear. The CDR3 consists of 13 residues. V was pared by 1 base and J by 4 bases, with 6 bases between. CDR1 and CDR2 from the germline V gene are SGHDT and YYEEEE. In DNA form, the CDR3 reads TGTGCCAGCAGCTTGTTCGGGAATCAGCCCCAGCATTTT. This gives the protein CASSLFGNQPQHF.

The chain is built from TRBV7-9 and TRBJ2-5; TRBD1 is a possible D gene (5 bases). This CDR3 has 16 residues. V lost 1 base and J lost 2, with 14 bases in between. Germline-derived CDR1 and CDR2 are SEHNR and FQNEAQ (reference sequence). The CDR3 region has the DNA TGTGCCAGCAGCTTAGGATTGGGGCTGAGACAAGAGACCCAGTACTTC. This encodes CASSLGLGLRQETQYF.

V usage is TRBV10-3 and J usage is TRBJ1-1; 7 nucleotides line up with TRBD1. Germline trimming cut 4 bases from V and 4 bases from J; bases unmatched to any gene: 3. In germline, CDR1 is ENHRY, CDR2 SYGVKD. CDR3 size: 13 residues. DNA for the CDR3: TGTGCCATCAGTGTAAGGGACAGCACTGAAGCTTTCTTT. This translates into CAISVRDSTEAFF.

J is TRBJ1-1 and V is TRBV6-5; D may be TRBD1 (5 bases). Germline CDR1 reads MNHEY; CDR2 reads SVGAGI. The CDR3 is made up of 14 amino acids. Trimming removed 6 bases at V and 1 base at J, with 12 bases between. DNA of the CDR3: TGTGCCAGCAGGTCCGCCGGGGGGAACACTGAAGCTTTCTTT. Residues: CASRSAGGNTEAFF.

The V gene is TRBV7-8, the J gene TRBJ1-5, with TRBD1 matching over 7 bases. Germline values: CDR1 SGHVS, CDR2 FQNEAQ. Unmatched junction bases numbered 9, after V lost 1 base and J lost 6 bases. The CDR3 has 16 residues. The CDR3 sequence is CASSLDYTGAGQPQHF. The CDR3 coding sequence is TGTGCCAGCAGCTTAGACTATACAGGGGCAGGTCAGCCCCAGCATTTT.

This rearrangement joins TRBV5-1 to TRBJ2-1, with TRBD2 matching over 10 bases. Trimming at V came to 5 bases and at J to 6 bases, leaving 8 bases not matched to a gene. Per the germline V gene, CDR1 is SGHRS and CDR2 is YFSETQ. This CDR3 is 15 amino acids long. In nucleotides, the CDR3 is TGCGCCAGCAGGACGACTAGCGGGCCAAGCAATGAGCAGTTCTTC. Translating gives CASRTTSGPSNEQFF.

The chain links TRBV5-5 to TRBJ1-1, with 10 bases lining up with TRBD1. The CDR3 consists of 15 residues. Trimming at V came to 4 bases and at J to 0 bases, leaving 3 bases not matched to a gene. Looked up from germline, CDR1 is SGHKS and CDR2 is YYEKEE (reference sequence). Here the CDR3 DNA reads TGTGCCAGCAGCGGAGGGACAGGGGTGAACACTGAAGCTTTCTTT. Encoded protein: CASSGGTGVNTEAFF.

The rearrangement uses TRBV7-2 and TRBJ2-1, with D perhaps matching TRBD2 (6 bases). Germline-derived CDR1 and CDR2 are SGHTA and FQGNSA. CDR3 length: 20 residues. The ends were cut back, 0 bases at V and 7 bases at J, with 28 bases in the middle. The CDR3 loop reads CASSLATWGRTSRDSNEQFF. As DNA, the CDR3 is TGTGCCAGCAGCTTAGCCACATGGGGGAGGACGTCGAGGGATTCGAATGAGCAGTTCTTC.

The V gene is TRBV14, the J gene TRBJ2-7; TRBD1 matches 11 bases. Germline CDR1 SGHDN, CDR2 FVKESK. The CDR3 has 16 residues. Trimming cost V 1 base and J 5 bases; bases outside gene matches: 7. The CDR3 reads CASSQGWTGGRNEQYF. CDR3 nucleotides: TGTGCCAGCAGCCAAGGATGGACAGGGGGCAGGAACGAGCAGTACTTC.

This rearrangement joins TRBV27 to TRBJ1-1, with D maybe TRBD1 (5 bases). Germline-derived CDR1 and CDR2 are MNHEY and SMNVEV (reference sequence). The CDR3 is 14 residues long. The V gene lost 6 bases and the J gene lost 1 base, with 12 bases spanning the gap. CDR3 DNA: TGTGCCAGCAGACCCTTAGGACAGAACACTGAAGCTTTCTTT. Encoded protein: CASRPLGQNTEAFF.

This clone was counted once. This chain joins TRBV5-1 and TRBJ2-2, with 8 positions matching TRBD1. The CDR3 sequence is 16 residues long. Germline V gene lookup returns CDR1 SGHRS and CDR2 YFSETQ. V was clipped by 1 base and J by 5 bases; unmatched bases: 7. CDR3 coding DNA: TGCGCCAGCAGCTTGACAGGCAGGGGGCGAACCGGGGAGCTGTTTTTT. Its protein product is CASSLTGRGRTGELFF. Full variable domain (remainder filled in from reference TRBV5-1 and TRBJ2-2): KAGVTQTPRYLIKTRGQQVTLSCSPISGHRSVSWYQQTPGQGLQFLFEYFSETQRNKGNFPGRFSGRQFSNSRSEMNVSTLELGDSALYLCASSLTGRGRTGELFFGEGSRLTVL.

Comment on this clone: This same CDR3 is encoded by further DNA sequences in the sample. The chain has TRBV30 and TRBJ1-4, with 8 bases that match TRBD1. This CDR3 has 13 amino acids. The germline V gene encodes CDR1 GTSNPN and CDR2 SVGIG (reference sequence). V trimming: 2 bases; J trimming: 7 bases; junction bases outside the gene matches: 3. The CDR3 DNA is TGTGCCTGGAGTCGTGACAGGGGTGAAAAACTGTTTTTT. As protein: CAWSRDRGEKLFF.

The J gene is TRBJ2-4, the V gene TRBV5-8, with D maybe TRBD1 (6 bases). This CDR3 has 16 residues. With 0 bases removed from V and 3 bases from J, the gap between germline ends came to 13 bases. Germline V gives CDR1 SGHTS, CDR2 YDEGEE. The CDR3 is CASSLGTDFNKNIQYF. For the CDR3, the DNA is TGTGCCAGCAGCTTGGGGACAGACTTCAACAAAAACATTCAGTACTTC.

The chain joins TRBV5-6 to TRBJ1-2, with a weak D call TRBD1 (6 bases). The CDR3 runs to 13 residues. Trimming cost V 6 bases and J 6 bases, with 15 bases left between them. Germline V gene lookup returns CDR1 SGHDT and CDR2 YYEEEE. The CDR3 nucleotides read TGTGCCAGCACCCAACGTGCAGGGGATGGCTACACCTTC. Its translation is CASTQRAGDGYTF.

This chain joins TRBV5-1 and TRBJ2-5, with D tentatively TRBD1 (6 bases). There are 14 residues in the CDR3. V was cut by 4 bases and J by 1 base, with 11 bases left in between. Germline values: CDR1 SGHRS, CDR2 YFSETQ. Here the CDR3 reads CASSGQTLQETQYF. The CDR3 nucleotides read TGCGCCAGCAGCGGACAGACACTCCAAGAGACCCAGTACTTC. Together with reference TRBV5-1 and TRBJ2-5, the CDR3 gives the full variable domain: KAGVTQTPRYLIKTRGQQVTLSCSPISGHRSVSWYQQTPGQGLQFLFEYFSETQRNKGNFPGRFSGRQFSNSRSEMNVSTLELGDSALYLCASSGQTLQETQYFGPGTRLLVL.

This sequence joins TRBV10-3 and TRBJ2-5; TRBD2 matches at 8 bases. CDR3 size: 14 residues. V dropped 6 bases and J dropped 0; count of bases not matched to a gene: 3. Germline-derived CDR1 and CDR2 are ENHRY and SYGVKD. In nucleotides, the CDR3 is TGTGCCATCAGCAGGACTAGCAACCAAGAGACCCAGTACTTC. This codes for CAISRTSNQETQYF.

The rearrangement joins TRBV19 to TRBJ1-5; D not certain. CDR3 length: 15 residues. Per germline, CDR1 LNHDA and CDR2 SQIVND (reference sequence). Trimming removed 3 bases at V and 6 bases at J, with 15 bases between. The CDR3 is CASSIERESGQPQHF. The DNA for the CDR3 is TGTGCCAGTAGTATTGAGAGGGAGAGCGGTCAGCCCCAGCATTTT.

This clone was detected a few times. The chain is built from TRBV15 and TRBJ1-4; 9 bases are shared with TRBD1. V dropped 2 bases and J dropped 7; count of bases not matched to a gene: 8. Per germline, CDR1 LNHNV and CDR2 YYDKDF (reference sequence). The CDR3 sequence is 16 residues long. In DNA, the CDR3 is TGTGCCACCAGCAGACCTTGGACAGGGGTTCTTGAAAAACTGTTTTTT. Translation gives CATSRPWTGVLEKLFF.